This T cell receptor beta chain was sequenced for a study of regulatory T cells in long-lasting Graves disease (dated by TCRdb to about 2021). With respect to the entire study: In the newly diagnosed Graves' disease group, patients had been taking antithyroid drugs for less than 3 months. This study used TCR sequencing and RNA sequencing of peripheral blood to compare persistent Graves' disease patients against newly diagnosed Graves' disease patients. The study was registered as a clinical trial and conducted in China. A total of around 35 samples underwent TCR sequencing: about 13 from persistent and roughly 20 from newly diagnosed Graves' disease patients.

Study-level results and caveats: Persistent Graves' disease patients showed lower TCR Shannon entropy and fewer highly expanded clones than newly diagnosed patients, suggesting clonal expansion. More public clonotypes were shared among persistent patients (approximately 3,000) than among newly diagnosed patients (under 1,000). Preferential use of TRBV28, TRBJ1-2 and TRBJ2-5 was observed in persistent disease, whereas TRBV20-1 and TRBJ2-1 were favored in newly diagnosed disease. The authors acknowledged the small sample size as a limitation that may reduce accuracy. Sequencing and analysis were limited to the TCR beta chain. Peripheral blood alone was examined, since thyroid tissue, which constituted the primary lesion, could not be accessed.

V has 12 bases trimmed and J has 5 bases trimmed; junction bases matching no gene number 8. The CDR3 goes from the cysteine to the phenylalanine over 13 residues. The entry retains the CDR3 DNA only, 39 bases that are in frame from base 1. Per the germline V gene, KGHDR is the CDR1 and SFDVKD is the CDR2. This sample's time point label indicates: newly diagnosed GD, antithyroid drugs for less than 3 months. RNA was extracted from PBMCs in TRIzol for both TCR sequencing and RNA sequencing. The diagnosis of Graves' disease was made according to American Thyroid Association guidelines. Patients for the study were recruited at an endocrinology department in Xi'an, China. Each patient gave approximately 9 milliliters of peripheral blood, collected in an EDTA anticoagulant tube. Ficoll Paque Plus density gradient separation was used to isolate PBMCs, and no additional T cell sorting was done. An Agilent 2100 Bioanalyzer and agarose gel were used to check RNA quality, and a NanoDrop 2000 was used to measure RNA concentration.

The method behind the library was multiplex PCR. The sample was run on an Illumina HiSeq 4000. iRepertoire HTBI primers and Arm-PCR amplification of CDR3 regions were used to construct TCR beta libraries. Gel purification was performed on PCR products prior to sequencing. As for the authors' bioinformatics: Gene usage analysis of CDR3 amino acid clonotypes used the approximately 62 TRBV and around 13 TRBJ segments found across samples. COPE and FqMerger were used to merge filtered high-quality paired reads into contigs. Contigs were aligned with BLAST to IMGT TRBV, TRBD and TRBJ reference genes, and CDR3 was defined per IMGT. Any clonotype with a frequency above 0.1% was counted as a highly expanded clone. Repertoire diversity was measured by Shannon entropy, and V-J evenness by the Gini coefficient. Clonotypes shared by more than one individual were considered public. The raw public data were reprocessed by TCRdb itself: fastp quality trimming at Q25, MiXCR clonotype calling, in-frame beta chains only. Records with the same CDR3 protein are collapsed into one entry carrying the most frequent genes and DNA. The V and J calls follow TCRdb's processing rather than the paper's. The sample data list 350,000 to 400,000 distinct CDR3 sequences, and around 15% of these were observed just once. The ten largest clones take up 22% of the sample.

This clonotype was observed many times. What this receptor recognizes is not known. Qualities for individual bases were not recorded, and no much larger clone is one base off. Rearrangement joined TRBV24-1 to TRBJ2-2, and 7 bases in between align with TRBD2. The sample was peripheral blood mononuclear cells (PBMCs), taken at new diagnosis, from a patient treated with antithyroid drugs. This sequence originates from a female donor with Graves disease. The DNA is TGTGCCGCCGATAGCGGGTCTACCGGGGAGCTGTTTTTT. The translation is CAADSGSTGELFF.